This TCR beta chain derives from a study of cytomegalovirus exposure and HLA in healthy donors. Study overall: Out of about 170 million T cells, an earlier analysis found around 110 million unique TCR beta sequences in total.

Study-level findings and limits: Common viral pathogens (according to a later analysis) appeared linked to several of the most significant clusters. The records held CMV serostatus as the only immune exposure information.

PCR used 60 Vbeta primers and 13 Jbeta primers. Some clones are missing from TCRdb's copy, which holds only in-frame ones; the method was immunoSEQ multiplex PCR. Of approximately 210,000 clones listed, around 90% are singletons. Points on this clone: Antigen specificity is unknown.

This CDR3 comprises 15 residues. V was clipped by 1 base and J by 8 bases, with 17 bases between them. Per germline, CDR1 SGHTA and CDR2 FQGNSA. Sequences were obtained from PBMCs. This TCR was sampled from a young woman in good health and CMV-seronegative. The chain links TRBV7-2 to TRBJ1-2; a possible D gene is TRBD1 (5 bases). CDR3 protein: CASSLESGGQGGYTF. DNA of the CDR3: TGTGCCAGCAGCTTAGAGTCCGGCGGCCAGGGCGGCTACACCTTC.